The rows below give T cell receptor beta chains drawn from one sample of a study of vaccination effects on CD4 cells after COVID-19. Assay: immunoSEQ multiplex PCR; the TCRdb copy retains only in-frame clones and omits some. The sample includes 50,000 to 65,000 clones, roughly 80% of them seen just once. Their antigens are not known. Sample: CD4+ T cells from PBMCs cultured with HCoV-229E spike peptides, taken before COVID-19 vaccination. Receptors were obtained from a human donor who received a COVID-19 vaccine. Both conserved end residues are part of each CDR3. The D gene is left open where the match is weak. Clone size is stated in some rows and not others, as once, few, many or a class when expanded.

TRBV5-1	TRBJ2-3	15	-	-	CASTGGPGLTDTQYF	TGCGCCAGCACCGGGGGGCCGGGCTTAACAGATACGCAGTATTTT
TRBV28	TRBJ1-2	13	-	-	CASRTTENYGYTF	TGTGCCAGCAGGACGACGGAGAACTATGGCTACACCTTC
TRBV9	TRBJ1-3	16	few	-	CASSSARSISGNTIYF	TGTGCCAGCAGCTCAGCCCGATCCATCTCTGGAAACACCATATATTTT
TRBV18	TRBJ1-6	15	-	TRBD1	CASSPPTGENSPLHF	TGTGCCAGCTCACCGCCTACAGGGGAAAACTCACCCCTCCACTTT
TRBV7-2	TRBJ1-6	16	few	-	CASSLFVGFGNSPLHF	TGTGCCAGCAGCTTATTTGTGGGGTTCGGTAATTCACCCCTCCACTTT
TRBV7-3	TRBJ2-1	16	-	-	CASSFAGTSSYNEQFF	TGTGCCAGCAGCTTCGCGGGGACGAGCTCCTACAATGAGCAGTTCTTC
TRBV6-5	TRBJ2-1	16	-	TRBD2	CASSLLTSGAYNEQFF	TGTGCCAGCAGTTTATTGACTAGCGGGGCGTACAATGAGCAGTTCTTC
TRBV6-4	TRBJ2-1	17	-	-	CASSATGGVSSYNEQFF	TGTGCCAGCAGTGCCACCGGTGGGGTAAGCTCCTACAATGAGCAGTTCTTC
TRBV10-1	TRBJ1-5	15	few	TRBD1	CASDWTGGGNQPQHF	TGCGCCAGCGACTGGACAGGGGGGGGGAATCAGCCCCAGCATTTT
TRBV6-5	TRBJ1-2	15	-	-	CASRGGAGRDYGYTF	TGTGCCAGCAGGGGGGGGGCAGGAAGAGACTATGGCTACACCTTC
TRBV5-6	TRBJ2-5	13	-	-	CASSSPARETQYF	TGTGCCAGCAGCTCGCCCGCTCGCGAGACCCAGTACTTC
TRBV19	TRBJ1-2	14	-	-	CASSSGRGSYGYTF	TGTGCCAGTAGTTCAGGACGAGGAAGCTATGGCTACACCTTC
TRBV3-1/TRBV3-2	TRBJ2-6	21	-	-	CASSYSFYSNARKKGANVLTF	TGTGCCAGCAGCTACTCGTTTTATTCGAACGCGAGGAAGAAGGGGGCCAACGTCCTGACTTTC
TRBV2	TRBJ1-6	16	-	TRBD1	CASSETGTGYNSPLHF	TGTGCCAGCAGTGAGACCGGGACAGGGTATAATTCACCCCTCCACTTT
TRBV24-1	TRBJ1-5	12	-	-	CATSDSGQPQHF	TGTGCCACCAGTGATTCTGGTCAGCCCCAGCATTTT
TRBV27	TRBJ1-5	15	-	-	CASSSLRTSNQPQHF	TGTGCCAGCAGTTCGCTCAGGACTTCCAATCAGCCCCAGCATTTT
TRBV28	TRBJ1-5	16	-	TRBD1	CASSLLGQGYDQPQHF	TGTGCCAGCAGTTTGTTGGGACAGGGGTACGATCAGCCCCAGCATTTT
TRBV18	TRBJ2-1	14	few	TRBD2	CASSPQAGYNEQFF	TGTGCCAGCTCACCACAAGCGGGGTACAATGAGCAGTTCTTC
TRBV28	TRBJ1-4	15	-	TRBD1	CATTAPGQAYEKLFF	TGTGCCACCACTGCCCCGGGACAGGCGTACGAAAAACTGTTTTTT
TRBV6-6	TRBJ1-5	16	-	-	CASSYGLSSGNQPQHF	TGTGCCAGCAGTTACGGGCTCTCCTCGGGCAATCAGCCCCAGCATTTT
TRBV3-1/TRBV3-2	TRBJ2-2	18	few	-	CASSHKYREGGNSGELFF	TGTGCCAGCAGCCATAAGTACAGGGAAGGAGGGAACTCCGGGGAGCTGTTTTTT
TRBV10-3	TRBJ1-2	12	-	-	CAIRDRNYGYTF	TGTGCCATCAGGGACAGAAACTATGGCTACACCTTC
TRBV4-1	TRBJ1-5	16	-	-	CASSQEHRNSNQPQHF	TGCGCCAGCAGCCAAGAACACAGGAATAGCAATCAGCCCCAGCATTTT
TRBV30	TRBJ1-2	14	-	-	CAWTRRQANYGYTF	TGTGCCTGGACAAGACGGCAAGCTAACTATGGCTACACCTTC
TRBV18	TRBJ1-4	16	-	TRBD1	CASSITDRGLTEKLFF	TGTGCCAGCTCAATAACGGACAGGGGACTTACTGAAAAACTGTTTTTT
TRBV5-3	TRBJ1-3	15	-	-	CARSLGGRAGNTIYF	TGTGCCAGAAGCTTGGGGGGCAGGGCTGGAAACACCATATATTTT
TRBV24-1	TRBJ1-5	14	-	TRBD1	CATSDLTGVQPQHF	TGTGCCACCAGTGACCTGACAGGGGTTCAGCCCCAGCATTTT
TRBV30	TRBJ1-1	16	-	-	CAWSVYLVSVNTEAFF	TGTGCCTGGAGTGTATATCTTGTTTCAGTGAACACTGAAGCTTTCTTT
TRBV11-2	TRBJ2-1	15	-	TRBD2	CASSSGLAGGGEQFF	TGTGCCAGCAGCTCGGGACTAGCGGGGGGTGGTGAGCAGTTCTTC
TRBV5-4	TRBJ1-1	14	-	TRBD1	CASSADHRGTEAFF	TGTGCCAGCAGCGCAGACCACAGGGGTACTGAAGCTTTCTTT
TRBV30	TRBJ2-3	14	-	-	CAWSVGGSTDTQYF	TGTGCCTGGAGTGTAGGTGGGAGCACAGATACGCAGTATTTT
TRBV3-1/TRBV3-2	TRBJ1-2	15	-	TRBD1	CASSQVGGGPTGYTF	TGTGCCAGCAGCCAAGTGGGAGGGGGCCCCACTGGCTACACCTTC
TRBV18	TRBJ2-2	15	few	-	CASSPVIVDTGELFF	TGTGCCAGCTCACCAGTAATCGTGGACACCGGGGAGCTGTTTTTT
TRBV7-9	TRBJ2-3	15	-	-	CASSLAWGNTDTQYF	TGTGCCAGCAGCTTAGCATGGGGAAACACAGATACGCAGTATTTT
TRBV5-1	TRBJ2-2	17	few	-	CASSRQSTRSYDGELFF	TGCGCCAGCAGCAGACAATCGACGCGATCGTATGACGGGGAGCTGTTTTTT
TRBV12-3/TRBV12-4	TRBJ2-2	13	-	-	CASILTNTGELFF	TGTGCCAGCATCCTTACGAACACCGGGGAGCTGTTTTTT